This T cell receptor (beta chain) came from a study of T-cell reconstitution after alpha-beta-depleted transplantation in children. Unique molecular identifiers featured in how the TCRbeta library was prepared. TCRdb called the PCR reads again in MiXCR, with one record for every CDR3 protein. The sample holds some 300,000 distinct CDR3 sequences, about a tenth seen once. This specimen was PBMCs from the stem cell graft donor, taken from the stem cell graft. The sequence was obtained from a human donor who donated a stem cell graft to a child with acute lymphoblastic leukemia.

CDR3 amino acids: CSALGLAGVNEQFF. The DNA of the CDR3 is TGCAGTGCATTAGGACTAGCGGGAGTAAATGAGCAGTTCTTC. The V and J genes are TRBV20-1 and TRBJ2-1; TRBD2 matches 13 bases. CDR3 length equals 14 residues. The germline V gene has CDR1 DFQATT and CDR2 SNEGSKA (reference sequence). V was clipped by 6 bases and J by 7 bases; unmatched bases: 6.